This T cell receptor beta chain appears in the sequencing data of a study of cytomegalovirus exposure and HLA in healthy donors. Study-wide findings and caveats: Three CMV-associated chains proved CMV antigen-specific in vitro. According to the study, about 180 TCR beta chains were cytomegalovirus-associated.

Profiling relied on immunoSEQ multiplex PCR, and the TCRdb table lists in-frame clones only, not all of them. This sample has 100,000 to 150,000 clones, with more than 95% found just once. Donors were drawn from the roughly 130-subject validation cohort, separate from the 666-subject first cohort. Remarks on this clone: Antigen specificity is unknown.

Germline-derived CDR1 and CDR2 are MDHEN and SYDVKM. Losses at the gene ends were 10 bases for V and 7 bases for J; bases not matched to a gene: 7. The CDR3 covers 12 residues. V usage is TRBV28 and J usage is TRBJ1-2; the match to TRBD1 covers 9 bases. This receptor was identified in a man aged 18 to 29 in good health and CMV-seronegative. What was sequenced was PBMCs. CDR3 amino acids: CAITDRGAGYTF. CDR3 nucleotide sequence: TGTGCCATCACAGACAGGGGGGCTGGCTACACCTTC.